This T cell receptor (beta chain) is from a study of shared clonotypes between healthy human individuals. CDR1 and CDR2 from the germline V gene are MNHEY and SMNVEV (reference sequence). Trimming took 5 bases from V and 0 from J, leaving 25 bases between them. The CDR3 is made up of 19 amino acids. Naive CD45RA+ and memory CD45RA-negative subsets were split from CD4+ cells. The data were produced by immunoSEQ multiplex PCR, yet TCRdb's version contains in-frame clones alone and is incomplete. The sample lists roughly 2 million clones, 90% to 97% seen once, with roughly 0.13% in the top ten. The specimen was naive CD4+ T cells sorted from blood. Subset noted: CD45RA+ positively selected. This TCR came from a man aged 18 to 30 in good health. This sequence joins TRBV27 and TRBJ2-5, with D perhaps TRBD1 or TRBD2 (6 bases each). The CDR3: CASSPVQKSVGGYQETQYF. The CDR3 bases are TGTGCCAGCAGTCCAGTTCAGAAGTCAGTGGGGGGCTACCAAGAGACCCAGTACTTC.